Below, 20 T cell receptor beta chains from the same sample are listed, as sequenced in a study of blood T cell repertoires in COVID-19 (TCRdb year 2020). Library preparation was by the immunoSEQ multiplex PCR assay. TCRdb mirrors the immuneACCESS table, restricted to in-frame sequences. Some clones are absent from its copies; in checked studies, under half trace to an unresolved V gene, and the reason for the others is unknown. The sample table contains roughly 7,800 clones; only one count was recorded for about 86% of them. The ten largest clones add up to approximately 7% of the sample. Source material: peripheral blood. Source of these receptors: a woman in her fifties or sixties with active or convalescent COVID-19.

This rearrangement joins TRBV10-2 to TRBJ2-5; 10 nucleotides align to TRBD1. Per germline, CDR1 WSHSY and CDR2 SAAADI. CDR3 length equals 14 residues. The ends lost 7 bases at V and 1 base at J; junction bases unmatched: 3. CDR3 sequence (DNA): TGCGCCAGCAAGACAGGGGGCATCCAAGAGACCCAGTACTTC. It codes for CASKTGGIQETQYF.

This rearrangement joins TRBV7-2 to TRBJ2-7, with TRBD1 identical over 8 bases. Germline CDR1 and CDR2: SGHTA and FQGNSA. The CDR3 has 14 residues. V lost 3 bases and J lost 6; bases outside the gene matches: 7. CDR3 loop: CASSFTRTGGEQYF. CDR3 nucleotides: TGTGCCAGCAGCTTTACACGAACAGGGGGCGAGCAGTACTTC.

This clone was counted between two and nine times. The chain employs TRBV28 and TRBJ2-7, with TRBD1 identical over 7 bases. Germline CDR1 and CDR2: MDHEN and SYDVKM. CDR3 length: 19 residues. With V trimmed by 5 bases and J by 4 bases, 23 bases remained unmatched. The CDR3 DNA sequence: TGTGCCAGCAGTATAAGTCTACTCGGACAGGCCGTAACCAATTACGAGCAGTACTTC. Residues: CASSISLLGQAVTNYEQYF.

This chain joins TRBV6-4 and TRBJ1-1, with D uncertain. Germline V gene lookup returns CDR1 MRHNA and CDR2 SNTAGT. V was trimmed by 1 base and J by 5 bases, leaving 11 bases between them. This CDR3 has 14 residues. DNA for the CDR3: TGTGCCAGCAGTGACTGGGCACATCGGACTGAAGCTTTCTTT. This encodes CASSDWAHRTEAFF.

This clone was seen only once. The V and J genes are TRBV12-3 or TRBV12-4 and TRBJ2-7; weak D call: TRBD1 (6 bases). The CDR3 spans 13 residues. With 6 bases removed from V and 5 bases from J, the gap between germline ends came to 14 bases. In nucleotides, the CDR3 is TGTGCCAGCAGGTATACAGGGTCCCACGAGCAGTACTTC. The encoded protein is CASRYTGSHEQYF.

The chain uses TRBV19 and TRBJ1-5, with D possibly matching TRBD1 (6 bases). The CDR3 extends over 15 amino acids. The germline V gene has CDR1 LNHDA and CDR2 SQIVND (reference sequence). Trimming left V 2 bases short and J 3 bases short, with 11 bases between. DNA for the CDR3: TGTGCCAGTAGTATATTGACAGGCATCAATCAGCCCCAGCATTTT. It is translated as CASSILTGINQPQHF.

This clone was seen only once. The V call is TRBV24-1, the J call TRBJ2-2; TRBD1 matches 7 bases. This CDR3 is 16 amino acids long. Trimming cost V 9 bases and J 1 base; bases outside gene matches: 10. The germline CDR1 and CDR2 sequences are KGHDR and SFDVKD. The DNA of the CDR3 is TGTGCCACCGACACGAGGGACAGCCAGAACACCGGGGAGCTGTTTTTT. Protein sequence: CATDTRDSQNTGELFF.

The chain combines TRBV28 with TRBJ2-7, with a weak D call TRBD2 (6 bases). Germline CDR1 is MDHEN and CDR2 is SYDVKM. V was trimmed by 8 bases and J by 3 bases, leaving 17 bases between them. The CDR3 spans 14 residues. The CDR3 region is CASAFMGGDYEQYF. In DNA form, the CDR3 reads TGTGCCAGCGCCTTTATGGGGGGAGACTACGAGCAGTACTTC. Full variable domain (remainder filled in from reference TRBV28 and TRBJ2-7): DVKVTQSSRYLVKRTGEKVFLECVQDMDHENMFWYRQDPGLGLRLIYFSYDVKMKEKGDIPEGYSVSREKKERFSLILESASTNQTSMYLCASAFMGGDYEQYFGPGTRLTVT.

By sample fraction, this clone is large. The V gene is TRBV28, the J gene TRBJ2-1; maybe TRBD2 (5 bases). V was trimmed by 3 bases and J by 9 bases, leaving 15 bases between them. This CDR3 has 14 residues. In germline, CDR1 is MDHEN, CDR2 SYDVKM. For the CDR3, the DNA is TGTGCCAGCAGTTTTGGGGAGTATGTGGGTGAGCAGTTCTTC. Residues: CASSFGEYVGEQFF. The variable domain in full, completed from reference TRBV28 and TRBJ2-1, reads DVKVTQSSRYLVKRTGEKVFLECVQDMDHENMFWYRQDPGLGLRLIYFSYDVKMKEKGDIPEGYSVSREKKERFSLILESASTNQTSMYLCASSFGEYVGEQFFGPGTRLTVL.

This chain connects TRBV7-2 to TRBJ2-1, with 7 bases matching TRBD2. This CDR3 comprises 15 residues. Germline lookup yields CDR1 SGHTA and CDR2 FQGNSA. The junction had 7 bases not matched to a gene; V was cut back by 4 bases and J by 4 bases. In DNA, the CDR3 is TGTGCCAGCAGCTCCGGACTAGGGGTTTACAATGAGCAGTTCTTC. This codes for CASSSGLGVYNEQFF.

J is TRBJ1-1 and V is TRBV18, with 9 bases lining up with TRBD1. Germline values: CDR1 KGHSH, CDR2 LQKENI. The length of the CDR3 is 17 residues. The V gene end was trimmed by 1 base and the J gene end by 4 bases; junction bases not matched to a gene: 10. As DNA, the CDR3 is TGTGCCAGCTCACCACGAGGGCTACAGGGGGCGGGCACTGAAGCTTTCTTT. Protein product: CASSPRGLQGAGTEAFF.

The CDR3 here is CASSLSSLGTSRRYNEQFF. DNA of the CDR3: TGTGCCAGCAGTTTATCATCTTTGGGGACTAGCAGAAGATACAATGAGCAGTTCTTC. The genes are TRBV27 and TRBJ2-1; 9 bases agree with TRBD2. The CDR3 covers 19 residues. The V segment lost 0 bases and the J segment 4 bases; nucleotides outside the gene matches: 13. The germline V gene has CDR1 MNHEY and CDR2 SMNVEV (reference sequence).

This clone rates as large. The chain has TRBV27 and TRBJ1-5; maybe TRBD1 (5 bases). V was cut by 8 bases and J by 3 bases, with 14 bases left in between. Germline V CDR1 and CDR2: MNHEY, SMNVEV (reference sequence). The CDR3 has 14 residues. This CDR3 reads CASSGGLTNQPQHF. CDR3 nucleotides: TGTGCCAGCTCTGGGGGACTGACCAATCAGCCCCAGCATTTT.

In its sample, this clone was seen a few times. V usage is TRBV6-5 and J usage is TRBJ1-1; 10 nucleotides match TRBD1. The V and J ends lost 5 bases and 6 bases, in that order; junction bases with no gene match: 9. Germline V CDR1 and CDR2: MNHEY, SVGAGI. The CDR3 spans 15 residues. CDR3 sequence (DNA): TGTGCCAGCAGTCCCGCGGACAGGGGGAAGGCTGAAGCTTTCTTT. It yields the protein CASSPADRGKAEAFF.

The rearrangement joins TRBV3-1 (or the pseudogene TRBV3-2) to TRBJ1-1, with TRBD1 as a possible D gene (6 bases). This CDR3 has 14 amino acids. Trimming pared 1 base from V and 1 base from J, leaving 7 bases between. The V gene's germline CDR1 is LGHDT and CDR2 YNNKEL (reference sequence). This CDR3 reads CASSQGTANTEAFF. The CDR3 DNA reads as TGTGCCAGCAGCCAAGGGACAGCGAACACTGAAGCTTTCTTT.

A single count supports this clone. V and J are TRBV5-1 and TRBJ1-1; 11 bases fit TRBD1. The trim removed 4 bases at V and 4 bases at J, leaving 12 bases unmatched. Germline CDR1 and CDR2: SGHRS and YFSETQ. The CDR3 is 17 residues long. The CDR3 sequence is CASSAGQGARIGTEAFF. The CDR3 DNA is TGCGCCAGCAGCGCCGGACAGGGGGCAAGGATTGGCACTGAAGCTTTCTTT.

J is TRBJ2-5 and V is TRBV7-2; D gene uncertain. The length of the CDR3 is 13 residues. Germline-derived CDR1 and CDR2 are SGHTA and FQGNSA. V was pared by 4 bases and J by 1 base, with 7 bases between. The CDR3 loop is CASSSTLQETQYF. The CDR3, as DNA: TGTGCCAGCAGCTCTACCCTCCAAGAGACCCAGTACTTC.

The V call is TRBV28, the J call TRBJ2-5; a weak D match, TRBD2 (6 bases). This CDR3 has 13 amino acids. V lost 5 bases and J 1 base, leaving 8 bases between the germline ends. In germline, CDR1 is MDHEN, CDR2 SYDVKM. The CDR3 reads CASSPGGQETQYF. CDR3 nucleotides: TGTGCCAGCAGTCCCGGGGGCCAAGAGACCCAGTACTTC.

In this sample, this clone turned up a few times. J is TRBJ2-7 and V is TRBV28; 9 bases line up with TRBD2. The V gene's germline CDR1 is MDHEN and CDR2 SYDVKM. The CDR3 totals 14 residues. V lost 3 bases to trimming and J lost 3 bases; unmatched junction nucleotides: 3. CDR3 sequence reads: CASSLASGDYEQYF. The CDR3 coding sequence is TGTGCCAGCAGTTTGGCTAGCGGGGACTACGAGCAGTACTTC.

The chain uses TRBV4-2 and TRBJ2-2; 10 nucleotides match TRBD1. V was clipped by 3 bases and J by 0 bases; unmatched bases: 7. From germline, CDR1 is LGHNA and CDR2 YNFKEQ. The CDR3 runs to 18 residues. The CDR3 DNA sequence: TGTGCCAGCAGCCAGTCCCGGGACAGGGGACCGAACACCGGGGAGCTGTTTTTT. Translating gives CASSQSRDRGPNTGELFF.